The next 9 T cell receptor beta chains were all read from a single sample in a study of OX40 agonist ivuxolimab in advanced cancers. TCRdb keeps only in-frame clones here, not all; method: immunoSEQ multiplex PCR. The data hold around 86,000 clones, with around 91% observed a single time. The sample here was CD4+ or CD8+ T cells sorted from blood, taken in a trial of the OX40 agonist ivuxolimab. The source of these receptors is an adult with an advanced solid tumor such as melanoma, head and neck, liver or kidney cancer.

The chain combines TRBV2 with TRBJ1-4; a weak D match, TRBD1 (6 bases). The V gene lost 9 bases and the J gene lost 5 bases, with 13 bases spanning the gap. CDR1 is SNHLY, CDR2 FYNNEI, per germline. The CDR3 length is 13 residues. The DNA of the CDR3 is TGTGCCAGTACTGACAGGCAAAATGAAAAACTGTTTTTT. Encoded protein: CASTDRQNEKLFF.

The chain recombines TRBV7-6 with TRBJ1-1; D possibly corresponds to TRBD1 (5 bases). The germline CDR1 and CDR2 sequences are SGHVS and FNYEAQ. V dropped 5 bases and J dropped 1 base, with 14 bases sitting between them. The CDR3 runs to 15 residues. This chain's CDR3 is CASSPPGGPNTEAFF. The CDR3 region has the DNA TGTGCCAGCAGCCCCCCGGGGGGACCGAACACTGAAGCTTTCTTT. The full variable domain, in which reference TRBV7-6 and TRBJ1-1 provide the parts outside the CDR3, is GAGVSQSPRYKVTKRGQDVALRCDPISGHVSLYWYRQALGQGPEFLTYFNYEAQQDKSGLPNDRFSAERPEGSISTLTIQRTEQRDSAMYRCASSPPGGPNTEAFFGQGTRLTVV.

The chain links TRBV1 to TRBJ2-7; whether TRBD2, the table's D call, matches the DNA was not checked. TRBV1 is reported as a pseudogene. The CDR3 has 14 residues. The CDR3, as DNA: TGCACCAGCAGCCAACCTTGCGGGGCCCCCGAGCAGTACTTC. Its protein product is CTSSQPCGAPEQYF.

The CDR3 DNA reads as TGTGCCAGCAGCGCTATAAACATTCAGTACTTC. Its translation is CASSAINIQYF. The rearrangement joins TRBV11-3 to TRBJ2-4; D remains unclear. Germline assignment: CDR1 SGHNT and CDR2 YENEEA. There are 11 residues in the CDR3. V shed 5 bases and J shed 6 bases, with 5 bases lying between them.

CDR3 amino acids: CAWSPLGLAAYEQYF. The CDR3 nucleotides are TGTGCCTGGAGCCCACTGGGGCTAGCCGCCTACGAGCAGTACTTC. The genes are TRBV30 and TRBJ2-7; D is possibly TRBD1 or TRBD2 (5 bases each). Trimming left V 3 bases short and J 2 bases short, with 17 bases between. CDR3 size: 15 residues. Germline CDR1 GTSNPN, CDR2 SVGIG (reference sequence).

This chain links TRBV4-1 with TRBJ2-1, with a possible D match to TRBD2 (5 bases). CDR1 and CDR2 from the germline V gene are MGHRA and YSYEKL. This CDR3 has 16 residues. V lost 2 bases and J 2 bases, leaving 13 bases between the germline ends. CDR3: CASSQSSSETYNEQFF. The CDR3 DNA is TGCGCCAGCAGCCAATCTAGCAGCGAAACCTACAATGAGCAGTTCTTC.

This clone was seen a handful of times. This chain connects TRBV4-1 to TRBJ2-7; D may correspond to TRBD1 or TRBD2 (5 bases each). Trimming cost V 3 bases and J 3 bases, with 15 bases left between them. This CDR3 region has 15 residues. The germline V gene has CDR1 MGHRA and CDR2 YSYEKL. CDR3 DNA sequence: TGCGCCAGCAGCCAGACGCCGGGACCTATCTACGAGCAGTACTTC. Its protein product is CASSQTPGPIYEQYF.

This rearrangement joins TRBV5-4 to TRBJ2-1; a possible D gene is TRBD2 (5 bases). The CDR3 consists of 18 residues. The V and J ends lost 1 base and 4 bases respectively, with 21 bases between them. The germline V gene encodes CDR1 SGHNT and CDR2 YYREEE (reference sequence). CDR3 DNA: TGTGCCAGCAGCTTGCGGTCGGGTTCGGGAAGAAGTTACAATGAGCAGTTCTTC. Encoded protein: CASSLRSGSGRSYNEQFF.

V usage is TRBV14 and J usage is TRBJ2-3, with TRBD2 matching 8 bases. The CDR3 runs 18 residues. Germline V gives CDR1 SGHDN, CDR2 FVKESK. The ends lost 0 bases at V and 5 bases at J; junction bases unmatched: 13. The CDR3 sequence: CASSQDHSAGAMRDTQYF. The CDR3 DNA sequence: TGTGCCAGCAGCCAAGATCATTCAGCGGGAGCTATGAGAGATACGCAGTATTTT.